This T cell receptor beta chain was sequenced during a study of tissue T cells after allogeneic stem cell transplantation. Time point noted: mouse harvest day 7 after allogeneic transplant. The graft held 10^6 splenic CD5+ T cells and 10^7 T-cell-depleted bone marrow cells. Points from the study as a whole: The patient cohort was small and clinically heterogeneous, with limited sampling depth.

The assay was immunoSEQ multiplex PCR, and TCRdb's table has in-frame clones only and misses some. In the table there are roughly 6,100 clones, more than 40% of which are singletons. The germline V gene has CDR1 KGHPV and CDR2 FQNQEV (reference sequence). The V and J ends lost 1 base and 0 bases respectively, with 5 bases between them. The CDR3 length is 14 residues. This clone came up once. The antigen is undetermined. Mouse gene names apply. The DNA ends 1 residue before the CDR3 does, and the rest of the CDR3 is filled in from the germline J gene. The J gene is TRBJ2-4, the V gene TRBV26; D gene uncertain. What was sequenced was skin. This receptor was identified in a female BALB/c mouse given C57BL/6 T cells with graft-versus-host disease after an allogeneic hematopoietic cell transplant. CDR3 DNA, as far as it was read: TGTGCCAGCAGTCTGTGGGGTAGTCAAAACACCTTGTAC. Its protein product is CASSLWGSQNTLY. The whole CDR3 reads CASSLWGSQNTLYF.